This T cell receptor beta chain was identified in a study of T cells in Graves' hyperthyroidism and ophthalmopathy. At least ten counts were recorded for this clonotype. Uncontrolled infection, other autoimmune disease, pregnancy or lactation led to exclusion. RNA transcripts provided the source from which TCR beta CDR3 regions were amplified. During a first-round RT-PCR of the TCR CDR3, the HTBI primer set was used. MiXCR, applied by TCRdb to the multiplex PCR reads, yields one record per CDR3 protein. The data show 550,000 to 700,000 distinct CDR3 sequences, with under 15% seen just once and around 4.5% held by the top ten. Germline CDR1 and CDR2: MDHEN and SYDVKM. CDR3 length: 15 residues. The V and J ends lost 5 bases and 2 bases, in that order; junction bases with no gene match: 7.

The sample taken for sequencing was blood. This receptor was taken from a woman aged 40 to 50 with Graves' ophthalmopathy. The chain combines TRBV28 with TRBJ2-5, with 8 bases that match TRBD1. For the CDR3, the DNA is TGTGCCAGCAGTCAGTCGGACAGGGCACAAGAGACCCAGTACTTC. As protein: CASSQSDRAQETQYF.